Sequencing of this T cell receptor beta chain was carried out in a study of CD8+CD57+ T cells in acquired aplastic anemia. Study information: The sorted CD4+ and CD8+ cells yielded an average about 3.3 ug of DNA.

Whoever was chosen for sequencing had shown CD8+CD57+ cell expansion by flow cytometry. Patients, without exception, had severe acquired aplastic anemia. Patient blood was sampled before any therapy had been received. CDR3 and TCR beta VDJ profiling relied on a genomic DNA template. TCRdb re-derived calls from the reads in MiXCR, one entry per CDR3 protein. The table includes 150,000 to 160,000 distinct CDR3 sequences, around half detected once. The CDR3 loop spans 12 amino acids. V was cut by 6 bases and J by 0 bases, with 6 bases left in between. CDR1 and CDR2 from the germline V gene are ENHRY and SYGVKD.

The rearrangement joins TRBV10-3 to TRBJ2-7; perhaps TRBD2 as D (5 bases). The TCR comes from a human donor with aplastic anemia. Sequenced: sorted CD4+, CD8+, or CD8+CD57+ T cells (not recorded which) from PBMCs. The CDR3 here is CAIRGDSYEQYF. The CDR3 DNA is TGTGCCATCAGGGGAGACTCCTACGAGCAGTACTTC.